A selection of T cell receptor beta chains follows, all from one sample in a study of blood T cells in healthy people across ages. One entry per CDR3 protein results from TCRdb running MiXCR on the 5' RACE reads. The table lists about 2 million distinct CDR3 sequences, roughly 52% of them singletons. Specimen: blood. All receptors come from a middle-aged woman in good health. Each CDR3 is given without its conserved first and last residue.

>TRBV6-5
ASSYRISKRGGADTQY
>TRBV20-1
SARKPGTSPSCEQY
>TRBV9
ASSSGGGDVETQY
>TRBV6-5
ASSYARRGDNEQF
>TRBV6-6
ASRPTGDGQETQY
>TRBV6-5
ASSYDREFYEQY
>TRBV10-3
AISESSGGAGEQF
>TRBV7-2
ASSLTVLGQGWGYT
>TRBV27
ASRVSSSYNSPLH
>TRBV4-2
ASSRDAGLYYGYT
>TRBV5-6
ASSLANGRTQGGYT
>TRBV25-1
ASSVHQEAYNEQF
>TRBV6-5
ASSYLDAPKGYGYT
>TRBV28
ASRLDRYSEQF
>TRBV2
ASRVTVSTDTQY
>TRBV18
ASSPTARSTVGEQF
>TRBV7-2
ASTDRRGSYEQY
>TRBV12-3/TRBV12-4
ASSRGTGENIQY
>TRBV20-1
SASGENRETQY
>TRBV7-9
DSREQGSHNEQF
>TRBV6-1
ASRQVNTGELF
>TRBV11-1
ASSLEGGQGALYEQY
>TRBV15
ATSRGQAGSSYEQY
>TRBV15
ATSGDTRKNYGYT
>TRBV28
ASLRGGGNEQF
>TRBV5-1
ASSGRSRSYNEQF
>TRBV7-2
AGSRSPGDTQY
>TRBV28
ASSFLGQGDLILYGYT
>TRBV20-1
SARDGASNYGYT
>TRBV7-2
ASSLDTDSNQPQH
>TRBV27
ASSSSGGRSSYEQY
>TRBV7-2
ASSFRSGVNPDTQY
>TRBV20-1
SAPPSGGRLETQY
>TRBV12-3/TRBV12-4
ASSRTASSGANVLT
>TRBV7-2
ATWQGLMEETQY
>TRBV11-1
ASSTGQAHTGELF
>TRBV3-1
ASSQDISGGSKETQY
>TRBV5-1
ASSLYQGPPIGDTDTQY
>TRBV6-5
ASTRLAGAMYEQY
>TRBV28
ASSLLRQVLRSYNEQF
>TRBV7-9
ASSLRGGYSSSGANVLT
>TRBV9
ASSLSWFGTQY
>TRBV4-3
ASSQDPEEREQY
>TRBV6-2/TRBV6-3
ASTRGTPKPQH
>TRBV6-6
ASGEGNYGYT
>TRBV2
ASSGEANQPQH
>TRBV13
ASSLAQRGLYNEQF
>TRBV20-1
SARDQFTNTGELF
>TRBV4-3
ASSQVQYDNSPLH
>TRBV6-2/TRBV6-3
ASSYSGAYYEQY
>TRBV11-1
ASSLRTGPYYNEQF
>TRBV7-6
ASSPRPGQGRNEQF
>TRBV6-5
ASSYSRDKRSAF
>TRBV2
ASSDGNQETQY
>TRBV6-5
ASSSRGVQTETQY
>TRBV12-3/TRBV12-4
ASSFRGTAYYT
>TRBV5-1
ASSLTGNSNQPQH